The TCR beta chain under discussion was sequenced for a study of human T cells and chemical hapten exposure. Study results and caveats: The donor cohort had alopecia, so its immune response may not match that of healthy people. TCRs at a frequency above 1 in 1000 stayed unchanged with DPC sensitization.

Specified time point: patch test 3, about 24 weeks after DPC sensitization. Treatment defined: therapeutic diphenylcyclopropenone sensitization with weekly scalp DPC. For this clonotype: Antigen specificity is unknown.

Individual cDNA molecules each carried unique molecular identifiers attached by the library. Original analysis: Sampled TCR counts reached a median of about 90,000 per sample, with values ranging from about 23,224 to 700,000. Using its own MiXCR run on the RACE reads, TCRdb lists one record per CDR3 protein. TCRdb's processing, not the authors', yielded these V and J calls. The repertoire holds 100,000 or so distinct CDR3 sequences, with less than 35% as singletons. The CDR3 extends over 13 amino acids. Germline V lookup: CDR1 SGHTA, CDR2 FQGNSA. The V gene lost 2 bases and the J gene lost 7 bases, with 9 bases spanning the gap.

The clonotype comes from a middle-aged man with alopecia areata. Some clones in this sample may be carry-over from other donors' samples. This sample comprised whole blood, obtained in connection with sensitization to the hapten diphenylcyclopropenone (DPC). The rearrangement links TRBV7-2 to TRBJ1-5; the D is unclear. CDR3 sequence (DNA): TGTGCCAGCAGCTTAAAATTTGACCAGCCCCAGCATTTT. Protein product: CASSLKFDQPQHF.